Below are 32 T cell receptor beta chains sequenced from a single sample in a study of Graves' ophthalmopathy and Graves' hyperthyroidism. TCR beta CDR3 regions were amplified from RNA transcripts. First-round RT-PCR relied on HTBI primers, and a second-round multiplex PCR came next. MiXCR, run by TCRdb on the multiplex PCR reads, gives a single entry per CDR3 protein. The sample carries fewer than 400,000 distinct CDR3 sequences, approximately 20% recorded once. The sample consisted of peripheral blood. All receptors derive from a woman aged 18-30 years with Graves' ophthalmopathy.

This clonotype was counted ten times or more. CDR3: CASSLALGGEQYF. The CDR3 DNA sequence: TGTGCCAGCAGCTTAGCGCTTGGGGGAGAGCAGTACTTC. V usage is TRBV7-9 and J usage is TRBJ2-7; D is possibly TRBD1 or TRBD2 (5 bases each). Germline CDR1 and CDR2: SEHNR and FQNEAQ (reference sequence). The CDR3 runs to 13 residues. V was cut by 0 bases and J by 7 bases, with 10 bases left in between.

Many counts were recorded for this clonotype. The chain recombines TRBV5-8 with TRBJ1-6; no firm D call. Per the germline V gene, CDR1 is SGHTS and CDR2 is YDEGEE. The CDR3 loop spans 12 amino acids. V was shortened by 7 bases and J by 2 bases, with 4 bases between the two germline ends. In nucleotides, the CDR3 is TGTGCCAGCGGGGCCTATAATTCACCCCTCCACTTT. It specifies CASGAYNSPLHF.

This clonotype was counted ten times or more. The gene calls are TRBV11-2 and TRBJ2-5; TRBD2 agrees at 16 bases. Per germline, CDR1 SGHAT and CDR2 FQNNGV. V lost 5 bases and J lost 5; bases outside the gene matches: 11. This CDR3 region has 18 residues. The CDR3 nucleotides read TGTGCCAGCAGCCCATTACCCCCGGGACTAGCGGGGGGGGAGACCCAGTACTTC. This codes for CASSPLPPGLAGGETQYF.

The genes are TRBV12-3 or TRBV12-4 and TRBJ2-7; D is unresolved. V was cut by 6 bases and J by 3 bases, with 12 bases left in between. The CDR3 is 13 residues long. The CDR3 nucleotides read TGTGCCAGCAGCTACACGGACCGCTACGAGCAGTACTTC. Translation gives CASSYTDRYEQYF.

This clonotype occurred many times. V gene TRBV27 combines with J gene TRBJ2-2, with TRBD1 as a possible D gene (5 bases). This CDR3 comprises 13 residues. V shed 3 bases and J shed 7 bases, with 9 bases lying between them. The germline gives CDR1 MNHEY, CDR2 SMNVEV (reference sequence). CDR3 coding DNA: TGTGCCAGCAGTTTCAGGGTTCACGGGGAGCTGTTTTTT. Protein: CASSFRVHGELFF.

This clonotype was observed at least ten times. This chain links TRBV9 with TRBJ2-7; TRBD2 might be the D (5 bases). Per the germline V gene, CDR1 is SGDLS and CDR2 is YYNGEE. Between the trimmed V and J ends, which lost 4 bases and 2 bases, there was a span of 13 bases. This CDR3 comprises 14 residues. DNA of the CDR3: TGTGCCAGCAGCTTTCGAGGGAATACCTACGAGCAGTACTTC. This translates into CASSFRGNTYEQYF.

There are many counts of this clonotype. The chain carries TRBV7-3 and TRBJ1-1; TRBD1 might be the D (5 bases). The CDR3 runs to 14 residues. The ends were cut back, 2 bases at V and 3 bases at J, with 10 bases in the middle. Germline V gene lookup returns CDR1 SGHTA and CDR2 FQGTGA. In nucleotides, the CDR3 is TGTGCCAGCAGCTTATCTAGGGACTACACTGAAGCTTTCTTT. Protein sequence: CASSLSRDYTEAFF.

This clonotype appeared many times. The genes are TRBV20-1 and TRBJ2-5; D unclear. This CDR3 spans 13 amino acids. CDR1 is DFQATT, CDR2 SNEGSKA, per germline (reference sequence). V lost 3 bases to trimming and J lost 5 bases, with 13 bases between them. The CDR3 nucleotides are TGCAGTGCTAGGGCCCGGAAGAGGGAGACCCAGTACTTC. Its translation is CSARARKRETQYF.

The table lists this clonotype with many counts. The chain employs TRBV4-1 and TRBJ2-2; 9 nucleotides match TRBD1. Germline V gene sequence: CDR1 MGHRA, CDR2 YSYEKL. CDR3 length: 14 amino acids. After removal of 5 bases from V and 3 bases from J, the junction contained 1 base not matched to a gene. The DNA of the CDR3 is TGCGCCAGCAGCTGGGACAGGGACACCGGGGAGCTGTTTTTT. It yields the protein CASSWDRDTGELFF.

This clonotype was picked up many times. The chain uses TRBV20-1 and TRBJ2-5; D gene unclear. The CDR3 has 11 amino acids. V dropped 2 bases and J dropped 4 bases, with 5 bases sitting between them. Germline CDR1 is DFQATT and CDR2 is SNEGSKA (reference sequence). The CDR3 DNA reads as TGCAGTGCTAGATACGGAGAGACCCAGTACTTC. Amino acids: CSARYGETQYF.

This clonotype has ten or more counts. V usage is TRBV20-1 and J usage is TRBJ1-3, with 11 bases lining up with TRBD1. The length of the CDR3 is 15 residues. The junction had 4 bases not matched to a gene; V was cut back by 6 bases and J by 0 bases. Germline CDR1 DFQATT, CDR2 SNEGSKA (reference sequence). CDR3 nucleotide sequence: TGCAGTGCGCCCGGGACAGGGGGCTCTGGAAACACCATATATTTT. Amino acids: CSAPGTGGSGNTIYF.

This clonotype was seen repeatedly, ten times or more. V usage is TRBV24-1 and J usage is TRBJ2-7; D not certain. The CDR3 runs 13 residues. CDR1 is KGHDR and CDR2 is SFDVKD in the germline V gene. V was trimmed by 2 bases and J by 2 bases, leaving 6 bases between them. CDR3 residues: CATSDSRTYEQYF. CDR3 in DNA: TGTGCCACCAGTGATTCTAGAACCTACGAGCAGTACTTC.

The gene calls are TRBV29-1 and TRBJ2-5, with 7 bases matching TRBD1. Germline V gene sequence: CDR1 SQVTM, CDR2 ANQGSEA. This CDR3 comprises 12 residues. Germline trimming cut 6 bases from V and 2 bases from J; bases unmatched to any gene: 3. CDR3 region: CSVGQLQETQYF. The CDR3 DNA sequence: TGCAGCGTGGGACAGTTACAAGAGACCCAGTACTTC.

This clonotype was observed many times. This CDR3 is CASSPPSRRNEQYF. For the CDR3, the DNA is TGTGCCAGCTCACCACCATCCAGGCGGAACGAGCAGTACTTC. The chain has TRBV18 and TRBJ2-7, with D unresolved. Germline values: CDR1 KGHSH, CDR2 LQKENI. The CDR3 runs to 14 residues. V gave up 0 bases and J gave up 5 bases, with 11 bases separating them. Using reference TRBV18 and TRBJ2-7 for the parts outside the CDR3, the full variable domain is NAGVMQNPRHLVRRRGQEARLRCSPMKGHSHVYWYRQLPEEGLKFMVYLQKENIIDESGMPKERFSAEFPKEGPSILRIQQVVRGDSAAYFCASSPPSRRNEQYFGPGTRLTVT.

This chain uses TRBV12-3 or TRBV12-4 with TRBJ1-2, with D possibly being TRBD1 (6 bases). V was cut by 5 bases and J by 5 bases, with 21 bases left in between. This CDR3 is built from 16 residues. The CDR3 is CASSPQGGARRYGYTF. As DNA, the CDR3 is TGTGCCAGCAGTCCCCAAGGGGGGGCGAGACGTTATGGCTACACCTTC.

Ten or more counts support this clonotype. The chain is built from TRBV27 and TRBJ2-6, with a tentative D call TRBD2 (6 bases). Trimming pared 6 bases from V and 5 bases from J, leaving 14 bases between. This CDR3 region has 15 residues. Germline lookup yields CDR1 MNHEY and CDR2 SMNVEV (reference sequence). The CDR3 loop reads CASRGWDSWANVLTF. In DNA form, the CDR3 reads TGTGCCAGCAGGGGGTGGGACTCGTGGGCCAACGTCCTGACTTTC.

This clonotype was counted ten times or more. V is TRBV7-6 and J is TRBJ2-5, with 8 bases matching TRBD1. This CDR3 has 14 residues. Germline CDR1 reads SGHVS; CDR2 reads FNYEAQ. The V and J ends lost 4 bases and 4 bases, in that order; junction bases with no gene match: 5. The CDR3 nucleotides read TGTGCCAGCAGCTGGACAGGGAAGGCAGAGACCCAGTACTTC. Its translation: CASSWTGKAETQYF. The full variable domain, completed using reference TRBV7-6 and TRBJ2-5, is GAGVSQSPRYKVTKRGQDVALRCDPISGHVSLYWYRQALGQGPEFLTYFNYEAQQDKSGLPNDRFSAERPEGSISTLTIQRTEQRDSAMYRCASSWTGKAETQYFGPGTRLLVL.

This clonotype appeared many times. The V call is TRBV15, the J call TRBJ1-5; D unclear. This CDR3 spans 17 amino acids. V was cut by 0 bases and J by 0 bases, with 12 bases left in between. In germline, CDR1 is LNHNV, CDR2 YYDKDF (reference sequence). CDR3 sequence reads: CATSRDSKWGSNQPQHF. CDR3 coding DNA: TGTGCCACCAGCAGAGATTCCAAGTGGGGTAGCAATCAGCCCCAGCATTTT.

There are many counts of this clonotype. The chain has TRBV12-3 or TRBV12-4 and TRBJ2-5, with D possibly TRBD2 on 7 matching bases. The CDR3 consists of 14 residues. The ends were cut back, 5 bases at V and 10 bases at J, with 20 bases in the middle. This chain's CDR3 is CASSGGASELDQYF. The DNA for the CDR3 is TGTGCCAGCAGTGGGGGGGCTAGCGAGTTGGACCAGTACTTC.

The chain joins TRBV12-3 or TRBV12-4 to TRBJ2-5; the match to TRBD2 covers 8 bases. J was trimmed by 0 bases and V by 1 base; bases with no gene match: 10. The CDR3 extends over 18 amino acids. The CDR3 nucleotides are TGTGCCAGCAGTTTAGGGGGTGTTGCGGGGGGCTACCAAGAGACCCAGTACTTC. The encoded protein is CASSLGGVAGGYQETQYF.

This clonotype was counted many times. The V and J genes are TRBV7-9 and TRBJ2-5; the match to TRBD1 covers 7 bases. The CDR3 length is 16 residues. The V gene's germline CDR1 is SEHNR and CDR2 FQNEAQ (reference sequence). The trim removed 1 base at V and 5 bases at J, leaving 10 bases unmatched. CDR3 bases: TGTGCCAGCAGCTTAGACAGGACAGGTATATACGAGACCCAGTACTTC. Translating gives CASSLDRTGIYETQYF.

The chain joins TRBV2 to TRBJ1-6, with D unclear. With 8 bases removed from V and 5 bases from J, the gap between germline ends came to 13 bases. The germline V gene encodes CDR1 SNHLY and CDR2 FYNNEI. The CDR3 loop spans 14 amino acids. This CDR3 reads CASVRTSNNSPLHF. In DNA form, the CDR3 reads TGTGCCAGCGTCAGGACTTCCAATAATTCACCCCTCCACTTT.

This clonotype was observed at least ten times. The chain joins TRBV24-1 to TRBJ2-5, with 8 bases that match TRBD1. This CDR3 contains 15 residues. Germline values: CDR1 KGHDR, CDR2 SFDVKD. J gave up 5 bases and V 3 bases, and 7 bases lay outside the gene matches. The DNA for the CDR3 is TGTGCCACCAGTGATATTACAGGGGGATTTGAGACCCAGTACTTC. Its protein is CATSDITGGFETQYF.

Ten or more counts support this clonotype. The V and J genes are TRBV7-9 and TRBJ1-5; no clear D. V lost 4 bases to trimming and J lost 1 base, with 8 bases between them. There are 14 residues in the CDR3. Germline loops: CDR1 SEHNR, CDR2 FQNEAQ (reference sequence). The CDR3 nucleotides are TGTGCCAGCAGCTCGGAGTTCAGCAATCAGCCCCAGCATTTT. Protein sequence: CASSSEFSNQPQHF.

The chain couples TRBV6-2 or TRBV6-3 to TRBJ1-2; D not resolved. The CDR3 is 14 amino acids. The V end lost 2 bases, the J end lost 7 bases, and 14 bases lay between the germline ends. CDR1 MNHEY and CDR2 SVGEGT come from the germline V gene. CDR3 sequence reads: CASSYEGSTSGYTF. For the CDR3, the DNA is TGTGCCAGCAGTTACGAGGGATCGACTAGTGGCTACACCTTC.

The chain couples TRBV25-1 to TRBJ1-1; 7 nucleotides match TRBD1. Looked up from germline, CDR1 is MGHDK and CDR2 is SYGVNS. The trim removed 2 bases at V and 6 bases at J, leaving 6 bases unmatched. This CDR3 has 14 amino acids. Here the CDR3 reads CASSEPGGWSEAFF. The CDR3 DNA reads as TGTGCCAGCAGTGAACCAGGGGGTTGGTCTGAAGCTTTCTTT.

This clonotype has a count of ten or more. The chain joins TRBV6-2 or TRBV6-3 to TRBJ2-7; 15 bases match TRBD2. CDR1 and CDR2 from the germline V gene are MNHEY and SVGEGT. This CDR3 spans 20 amino acids. Germline trimming cut 7 bases from V and 2 bases from J; bases unmatched to any gene: 18. This CDR3 is CASKTLGGLAGGWGPYEQYF. The CDR3 DNA reads TGTGCCAGCAAAACCCTCGGGGGACTAGCGGGAGGTTGGGGGCCCTACGAGCAGTACTTC.

This clonotype has a count of ten or more. The chain has TRBV27 and TRBJ2-1; the D call may be TRBD1 or TRBD2 (5 bases each). This CDR3 spans 13 amino acids. Germline V gene data show CDR1 as MNHEY and CDR2 as SMNVEV (reference sequence). Trimming left V 3 bases short and J 8 bases short, with 11 bases between. As DNA, the CDR3 is TGTGCCAGCAGTTTGAGGGGAATGGATGAGCAGTTCTTC. Translated, it gives CASSLRGMDEQFF.

This clonotype was seen at least ten times. This chain connects TRBV7-9 to TRBJ2-7; possible D gene TRBD1, 7 bases. Germline V lookup: CDR1 SEHNR, CDR2 FQNEAQ (reference sequence). This CDR3 has 13 residues. V was trimmed by 5 bases and J by 7 bases, leaving 15 bases between them. This chain's CDR3 is CASSHSRGEEQYF. The CDR3 DNA sequence: TGTGCCAGCAGCCACTCCAGGGGGGAGGAGCAGTACTTC.

The chain links TRBV28 to TRBJ1-2, with a tentative D call TRBD1 (6 bases). Germline lookup yields CDR1 MDHEN and CDR2 SYDVKM. V was cut by 6 bases and J by 8 bases, with 16 bases left in between. CDR3 size: 13 residues. CDR3 sequence (DNA): TGTGCCAGCAGAGTACAGGGAGTGGAAGGCTACACCTTC. It yields the protein CASRVQGVEGYTF.

This clonotype was observed many times. The V gene is TRBV20-1, the J gene TRBJ1-5; TRBD1 might be the D (5 bases). Germline CDR1 is DFQATT and CDR2 is SNEGSKA (reference sequence). The V gene lost 3 bases and the J gene lost 5 bases, with 14 bases spanning the gap. The CDR3 is 14 amino acids. DNA of the CDR3: TGCAGTGCTAGGGCTGGGGGAGTGGATCAGCCCCAGCATTTT. Residues: CSARAGGVDQPQHF.

Ten or more counts support this clonotype. V is TRBV5-1 and J is TRBJ1-1, with D unresolved. CDR3 length: 12 amino acids. CDR1 is SGHRS and CDR2 is YFSETQ in the germline V gene. Between the trimmed V and J ends, which lost 5 bases and 6 bases, there was a span of 11 bases. CDR3 bases: TGCGCCAGCAGTGTGGAGGACGCTGAAGCTTTCTTT. Protein product: CASSVEDAEAFF.